This is a list of T cell receptor beta chains from one sample in a study of T cell changes during pregnancy in multiple sclerosis. Assay used: immunoSEQ multiplex PCR; TCRdb lists only in-frame clones, some missing. Of tens of thousands of clones listed, over 80% were seen once; the top ten hold about 6.8%. Sequenced material: CD8+ T cells from peripheral blood mononuclear cells, taken in the third trimester of pregnancy. These receptors came from a female donor with multiple sclerosis, enrolled in a pregnancy study. The CDR3 runs from the conserved cysteine through the conserved F or W. Each record gives: clone size, J gene, D gene, V gene, CDR3 protein, CDR3 DNA. A D gene is named only where the DNA matches it firmly. Not all rows give a size; the values are once, few, many and, for expanded clones, a class.

clone size: -
J gene: TRBJ2-3
D gene: TRBD1
V gene: TRBV5-1
CDR3 protein: CASTDRDTDTQYF
CDR3 DNA: TGCGCCAGCACCGACAGGGACACAGATACGCAGTATTTT

clone size: -
J gene: TRBJ1-1
D gene: -
V gene: TRBV27
CDR3 protein: CASSAGANTEAFF
CDR3 DNA: TGTGCCAGCAGCGCGGGGGCGAACACTGAAGCTTTCTTT

clone size: -
J gene: TRBJ1-2
D gene: TRBD1
V gene: TRBV7-9
CDR3 protein: CASSAGGAGGDPYGYTF
CDR3 DNA: TGTGCCAGCAGCGCCGGGGGGGCAGGGGGTGACCCCTATGGCTACACCTTC

clone size: -
J gene: TRBJ2-2
D gene: TRBD1
V gene: TRBV5-4
CDR3 protein: CASSSDRGSTGELFF
CDR3 DNA: TGTGCCAGCAGTTCGGACAGGGGAAGCACCGGGGAGCTGTTTTTT

clone size: once
J gene: TRBJ2-3
D gene: -
V gene: TRBV7-9
CDR3 protein: CASSLLRTQFSQYF
CDR3 DNA: TGTGCCAGCAGCTTACTCCGTACTCAATTTTCCCAGTATTTT

clone size: -
J gene: TRBJ2-3
D gene: TRBD2
V gene: TRBV11-2
CDR3 protein: CASSPAWGGTDTQYF
CDR3 DNA: TGTGCCAGCAGCCCTGCGTGGGGGGGGACAGATACGCAGTATTTT

clone size: few
J gene: TRBJ1-6
D gene: -
V gene: TRBV19
CDR3 protein: CASTLGRGRNSPLHF
CDR3 DNA: TGTGCCAGTACCCTCGGAAGGGGCAGGAATTCACCCCTCCACTTT

clone size: -
J gene: TRBJ2-5
D gene: TRBD1
V gene: TRBV27
CDR3 protein: CANRQGSPFQETQYF
CDR3 DNA: TGTGCCAACAGACAGGGTTCCCCTTTCCAAGAGACCCAGTACTTC

clone size: -
J gene: TRBJ2-2
D gene: -
V gene: TRBV13
CDR3 protein: CASSLEGELGTGELFF
CDR3 DNA: TGTGCCAGCAGCCTAGAGGGGGAATTGGGAACCGGGGAGCTGTTTTTT

clone size: -
J gene: TRBJ1-6
D gene: -
V gene: TRBV19
CDR3 protein: CASSLWPSGNSPLHF
CDR3 DNA: TGTGCCAGTAGCCTATGGCCAAGCGGGAATTCACCCCTCCACTTT

clone size: -
J gene: TRBJ1-4
D gene: -
V gene: TRBV10-3
CDR3 protein: CAISEYGNSEKLFF
CDR3 DNA: TGTGCCATCAGTGAGTACGGGAACAGCGAAAAACTGTTTTTT

clone size: -
J gene: TRBJ2-1
D gene: TRBD2
V gene: TRBV9
CDR3 protein: CASSQWGGTLNEQFF
CDR3 DNA: TGTGCCAGCAGTCAGTGGGGGGGAACCCTCAATGAGCAGTTCTTC

clone size: -
J gene: TRBJ1-1
D gene: -
V gene: TRBV7-9
CDR3 protein: CASSFGVKNTEAFF
CDR3 DNA: TGTGCCAGCAGCTTCGGGGTTAAGAACACTGAAGCTTTCTTT

clone size: once
J gene: TRBJ1-5
D gene: -
V gene: TRBV2
CDR3 protein: CASSEFGVTHSNQPQHF
CDR3 DNA: TGTGCCAGCAGTGAATTCGGGGTTACACATAGCAATCAGCCCCAGCATTTT

clone size: -
J gene: TRBJ2-3
D gene: -
V gene: TRBV11-2
CDR3 protein: CASSVDSFTDTQYF
CDR3 DNA: TGTGCCAGCAGCGTGGACAGCTTCACAGATACGCAGTATTTT

clone size: -
J gene: TRBJ1-2
D gene: TRBD1
V gene: TRBV4-1
CDR3 protein: CASSQGPTGSNTF
CDR3 DNA: TGCGCCAGCAGCCAAGGGCCGACAGGGAGCAACACCTTC

clone size: -
J gene: TRBJ2-2
D gene: TRBD1
V gene: TRBV10-3
CDR3 protein: CAISSTGPTGELFF
CDR3 DNA: TGTGCCATCAGTTCGACAGGGCCCACCGGGGAGCTGTTTTTT

clone size: once
J gene: TRBJ2-1
D gene: TRBD2
V gene: TRBV4-1
CDR3 protein: CASSQDASGGAGEQFF
CDR3 DNA: TGCGCCAGCAGCCAAGATGCTAGCGGGGGGGCCGGTGAGCAGTTCTTC

clone size: -
J gene: TRBJ2-7
D gene: TRBD2
V gene: TRBV19
CDR3 protein: CASSIGSGGGYEQYF
CDR3 DNA: TGTGCCAGTAGTATCGGGAGCGGGGGAGGCTACGAGCAGTACTTC

clone size: -
J gene: TRBJ2-2
D gene: -
V gene: TRBV9
CDR3 protein: CASSVANGNTGELFF
CDR3 DNA: TGTGCCAGCAGCGTAGCCAACGGGAACACCGGGGAGCTGTTTTTT

clone size: -
J gene: TRBJ2-7
D gene: -
V gene: TRBV27
CDR3 protein: CASRGALGGSRGPSYEQYF
CDR3 DNA: TGTGCCAGCAGGGGGGCCTTAGGGGGTAGCAGAGGCCCTTCCTACGAGCAGTACTTC

clone size: -
J gene: TRBJ2-2
D gene: -
V gene: TRBV9
CDR3 protein: CASSPYNGELFF
CDR3 DNA: TGTGCCAGCAGCCCTTATAACGGGGAGCTGTTTTTT

clone size: -
J gene: TRBJ1-2
D gene: TRBD1
V gene: TRBV6-1
CDR3 protein: CASSEKGQFQGYTF
CDR3 DNA: TGTGCCAGCAGTGAGAAGGGACAGTTTCAAGGCTACACCTTC

clone size: -
J gene: TRBJ2-1
D gene: -
V gene: TRBV4-1
CDR3 protein: CASSQGVPPGEQFF
CDR3 DNA: TGCGCCAGCAGCCAAGGGGTCCCCCCGGGAGAGCAGTTCTTC

clone size: -
J gene: TRBJ1-6
D gene: -
V gene: TRBV15
CDR3 protein: CATSSGQGTSPLHF
CDR3 DNA: TGTGCCACCAGCAGTGGTCAGGGGACTTCACCCCTCCACTTT

clone size: -
J gene: TRBJ1-4
D gene: -
V gene: TRBV7-6
CDR3 protein: CASSSRPQGGEKLFF
CDR3 DNA: TGTGCCAGCAGCTCGCGCCCACAAGGGGGTGAAAAACTGTTTTTT

clone size: -
J gene: TRBJ1-1
D gene: -
V gene: TRBV15
CDR3 protein: CATSSRRGLTEAFF
CDR3 DNA: TGTGCCACCAGCAGTAGACGGGGTTTAACTGAAGCTTTCTTT

clone size: once
J gene: TRBJ1-2
D gene: -
V gene: TRBV4-1
CDR3 protein: CASSPLVGGLSGYTF
CDR3 DNA: TGCGCCAGCAGCCCCCTAGTCGGGGGGCTGAGTGGCTACACCTTC

clone size: -
J gene: TRBJ2-1
D gene: TRBD1
V gene: TRBV27
CDR3 protein: CASTLARGYNEQFF
CDR3 DNA: TGTGCCAGCACCTTGGCCAGGGGGTACAATGAGCAGTTCTTC

clone size: -
J gene: TRBJ1-2
D gene: TRBD1
V gene: TRBV29-1
CDR3 protein: CSVDLRQGIDGYTF
CDR3 DNA: TGCAGCGTAGACCTTAGACAGGGAATCGATGGCTACACCTTC

clone size: -
J gene: TRBJ2-7
D gene: -
V gene: TRBV10-3
CDR3 protein: CAISAGLYEQYF
CDR3 DNA: TGTGCCATTTCGGCAGGACTCTACGAGCAGTACTTC

clone size: -
J gene: TRBJ1-5
D gene: -
V gene: TRBV6-1
CDR3 protein: CASTPDGIDHPQHF
CDR3 DNA: TGTGCCAGCACTCCGGACGGGATCGATCATCCCCAGCATTTT

clone size: -
J gene: TRBJ1-1
D gene: -
V gene: TRBV7-8
CDR3 protein: CASSSRGQYTEAFF
CDR3 DNA: TGTGCCAGCAGCTCCCGTGGACAGTACACTGAAGCTTTCTTT

clone size: -
J gene: TRBJ2-2
D gene: -
V gene: TRBV6-1
CDR3 protein: CASSEPRDPGELFF
CDR3 DNA: TGTGCCAGCAGTGAGCCCAGGGATCCCGGGGAGCTGTTTTTT

clone size: -
J gene: TRBJ1-5
D gene: -
V gene: TRBV2
CDR3 protein: CASSVGAERANQPQHF
CDR3 DNA: TGTGCCAGCAGTGTGGGGGCCGAACGGGCGAATCAGCCCCAGCATTTT

clone size: -
J gene: TRBJ1-3
D gene: -
V gene: TRBV19
CDR3 protein: CASSIGSAGSGNTIYF
CDR3 DNA: TGTGCCAGTAGTATAGGATCGGCAGGGTCTGGAAACACCATATATTTT

clone size: -
J gene: TRBJ2-5
D gene: -
V gene: TRBV2
CDR3 protein: CASAGTNYQETQYF
CDR3 DNA: TGTGCCAGTGCGGGCACTAACTACCAAGAGACCCAGTACTTC

clone size: once
J gene: TRBJ2-5
D gene: -
V gene: TRBV10-3
CDR3 protein: CAISDPRWYETQYF
CDR3 DNA: TGTGCCATCAGTGACCCCCGGTGGTACGAGACCCAGTACTTC

clone size: -
J gene: TRBJ2-2
D gene: -
V gene: TRBV7-3
CDR3 protein: CASSFTVTGELFF
CDR3 DNA: TGTGCCAGCAGCTTTACGGTGACCGGGGAGCTGTTTTTT

clone size: once
J gene: TRBJ2-2
D gene: -
V gene: TRBV10-3
CDR3 protein: CATHRDETGELFF
CDR3 DNA: TGTGCCACCCACAGGGATGAAACCGGGGAGCTGTTTTTT

clone size: -
J gene: TRBJ2-5
D gene: -
V gene: TRBV15
CDR3 protein: CATSRDMSPGETQYF
CDR3 DNA: TGTGCCACCAGCAGAGATATGTCCCCGGGAGAGACCCAGTACTTC

clone size: -
J gene: TRBJ2-2
D gene: -
V gene: TRBV6-4
CDR3 protein: CASSEVNGDTGELFF
CDR3 DNA: TGTGCCAGCAGTGAGGTGAACGGAGACACCGGGGAGCTGTTTTTT

clone size: -
J gene: TRBJ2-1
D gene: -
V gene: TRBV14
CDR3 protein: CASSLGGAWNRQFF
CDR3 DNA: TGTGCCAGCAGCCTTGGGGGGGCCTGGAATCGGCAGTTCTTC

clone size: -
J gene: TRBJ2-3
D gene: -
V gene: TRBV6-5
CDR3 protein: CASGGTYTDTQYF
CDR3 DNA: TGTGCCAGCGGCGGGACTTACACAGATACGCAGTATTTT

clone size: -
J gene: TRBJ1-2
D gene: -
V gene: TRBV15
CDR3 protein: CATSRDRLGYGYTF
CDR3 DNA: TGTGCCACCAGCAGAGATCGGCTAGGCTATGGCTACACCTTC

clone size: -
J gene: TRBJ1-2
D gene: TRBD1
V gene: TRBV29-1
CDR3 protein: CSVAMADRDHGYTF
CDR3 DNA: TGCAGCGTTGCAATGGCCGACAGGGACCATGGCTACACCTTC

clone size: -
J gene: TRBJ2-2
D gene: -
V gene: TRBV12-5
CDR3 protein: CASAPWADTGELFF
CDR3 DNA: TGTGCTAGTGCTCCTTGGGCCGACACCGGGGAGCTGTTTTTT

clone size: -
J gene: TRBJ2-5
D gene: -
V gene: TRBV7-9
CDR3 protein: CASSLTGGEDQETQYF
CDR3 DNA: TGTGCCAGCAGTTTAACAGGGGGGGAAGACCAAGAGACCCAGTACTTC

clone size: -
J gene: TRBJ1-3
D gene: -
V gene: TRBV5-8
CDR3 protein: CASSQVPSPGNTIYF
CDR3 DNA: TGTGCCAGCAGCCAAGTGCCAAGCCCTGGAAACACCATATATTTT

clone size: -
J gene: TRBJ2-7
D gene: -
V gene: TRBV7-3
CDR3 protein: CASSSLRGSAYEQYF
CDR3 DNA: TGTGCCAGCAGCTCCTTAAGGGGGTCCGCCTACGAGCAGTACTTC

clone size: -
J gene: TRBJ2-2
D gene: -
V gene: TRBV4-1
CDR3 protein: CASSVSGELFF
CDR3 DNA: TGCGCCAGCTCCGTATCCGGGGAGCTGTTTTTT

clone size: -
J gene: TRBJ2-2
D gene: TRBD2
V gene: TRBV19
CDR3 protein: CASSMGGGRELFF
CDR3 DNA: TGTGCCAGTAGTATGGGGGGGGGAAGGGAGCTGTTTTTT

clone size: -
J gene: TRBJ2-7
D gene: -
V gene: TRBV9
CDR3 protein: CASSQGTGAYEQYF
CDR3 DNA: TGTGCCAGCAGCCAGGGGACCGGGGCGTACGAGCAGTACTTC

clone size: -
J gene: TRBJ2-5
D gene: -
V gene: TRBV14
CDR3 protein: CASSQRIGQGIAGTQYF
CDR3 DNA: TGTGCCAGCAGCCAACGTATTGGGCAGGGGATAGCGGGGACCCAGTACTTC